These 4 T cell receptor beta chains were sequenced from one sample in a study of sequential checkpoint blockade in melanoma. Here immunoSEQ multiplex PCR was the method, and the copy in TCRdb shows in-frame clones only, minus some. The sample yields around 12,000 clones, roughly 76% seen once. The treatment: randomized to nivolumab then ipilimumab (arm A) or the reverse (arm B). Sequences were derived from CD8+ T cells sorted from blood (inferred from file names), sampled from a patient given nivolumab and ipilimumab in sequence. These TCRs come from a human donor with melanoma.

This sequence joins TRBV30 and TRBJ2-7, with 9 bases that match TRBD2. The CDR3 is 18 amino acids. Per the germline V gene, CDR1 is GTSNPN and CDR2 is SVGIG (reference sequence). Unmatched junction bases numbered 13, after V lost 1 base and J lost 0 bases. This chain's CDR3 is CAWSGLSGRLPVSYEQYF. In DNA, the CDR3 is TGTGCCTGGAGTGGATTGAGCGGGAGGCTACCGGTCTCCTACGAGCAGTACTTC.

This clone was seen more than once but under ten times. V usage is TRBV27 and J usage is TRBJ1-4; TRBD1 might be the D (5 bases). V lost 5 bases to trimming and J lost 5 bases, with 15 bases between them. The germline CDR1 and CDR2 sequences are MNHEY and SMNVEV (reference sequence). The CDR3 has 15 residues. CDR3 sequence: CASSATAYRNEKLFF. For the CDR3, the DNA is TGTGCCAGCAGTGCGACAGCTTATAGGAATGAAAAACTGTTTTTT.

CDR3 DNA sequence: TGTGCCAGCAGCTTCGGACTAGCGGTGAACGATGAGCAGTTCTTC. Translating it yields CASSFGLAVNDEQFF. The gene calls are TRBV11-2 and TRBJ2-1, with 10 bases lining up with TRBD2. The CDR3 length is 15 residues. CDR1 SGHAT and CDR2 FQNNGV come from the germline V gene. With 3 bases clipped from V and 8 bases from J, the junction kept 7 bases outside the gene matches.

This clone was counted only a few times. The chain combines TRBV6-4 with TRBJ1-2; no clear D gene. V lost 0 bases, J lost 8 bases, and 16 bases lay in between. The germline V gene has CDR1 MRHNA and CDR2 SNTAGT. This CDR3 contains 15 residues. The CDR3 DNA reads TGTGCCAGCAGTGACTCGAGGGATGGGGTCTCCGGCTACACCTTC. It is translated as CASSDSRDGVSGYTF.